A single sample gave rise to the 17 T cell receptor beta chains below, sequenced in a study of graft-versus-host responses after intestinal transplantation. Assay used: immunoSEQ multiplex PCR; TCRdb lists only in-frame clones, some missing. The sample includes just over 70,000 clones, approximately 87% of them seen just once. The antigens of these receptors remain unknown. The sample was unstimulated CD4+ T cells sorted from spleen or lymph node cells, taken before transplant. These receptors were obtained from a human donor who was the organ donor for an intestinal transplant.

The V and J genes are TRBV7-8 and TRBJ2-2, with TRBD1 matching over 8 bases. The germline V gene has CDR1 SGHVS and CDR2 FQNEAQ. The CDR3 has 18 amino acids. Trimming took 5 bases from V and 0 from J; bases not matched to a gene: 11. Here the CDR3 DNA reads TGTGCCAGCAGCCCCCGCAGACAGGGGCCCTCGAACACCGGGGAGCTGTTTTTT. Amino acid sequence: CASSPRRQGPSNTGELFF.

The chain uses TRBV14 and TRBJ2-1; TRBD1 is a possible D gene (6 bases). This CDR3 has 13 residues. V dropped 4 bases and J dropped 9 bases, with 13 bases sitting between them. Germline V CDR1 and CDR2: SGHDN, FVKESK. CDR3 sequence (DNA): TGTGCCAGCAGCCTATTGACAGGTATTGAGCAGTTCTTC. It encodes CASSLLTGIEQFF.

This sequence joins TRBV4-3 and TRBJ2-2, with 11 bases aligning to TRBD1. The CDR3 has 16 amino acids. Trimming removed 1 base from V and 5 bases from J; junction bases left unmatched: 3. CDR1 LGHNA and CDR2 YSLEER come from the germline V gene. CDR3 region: CASSQAGTGGTGELFF. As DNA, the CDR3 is TGCGCCAGCAGCCAAGCCGGGACAGGGGGTACCGGGGAGCTGTTTTTT.

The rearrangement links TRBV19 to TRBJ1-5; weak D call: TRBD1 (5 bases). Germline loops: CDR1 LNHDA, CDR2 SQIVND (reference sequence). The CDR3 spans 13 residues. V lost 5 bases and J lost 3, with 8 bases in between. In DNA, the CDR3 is TGTGCCAGTAGTGAAGGGGTCAATCAGCCCCAGCATTTT. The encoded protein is CASSEGVNQPQHF.

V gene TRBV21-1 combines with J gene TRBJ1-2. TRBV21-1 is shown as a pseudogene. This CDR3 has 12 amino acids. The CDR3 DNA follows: TGTGCCAGCAGCCCGGAGCGCTATGGCTACACCTTC. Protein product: CASSPERYGYTF.

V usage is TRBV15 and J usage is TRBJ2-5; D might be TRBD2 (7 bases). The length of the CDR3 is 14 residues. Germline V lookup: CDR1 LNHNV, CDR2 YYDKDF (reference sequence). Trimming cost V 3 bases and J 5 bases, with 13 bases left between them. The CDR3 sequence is CATSSGLGGETQYF. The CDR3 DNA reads TGTGCCACCAGCAGCGGACTAGGGGGGGAGACCCAGTACTTC.

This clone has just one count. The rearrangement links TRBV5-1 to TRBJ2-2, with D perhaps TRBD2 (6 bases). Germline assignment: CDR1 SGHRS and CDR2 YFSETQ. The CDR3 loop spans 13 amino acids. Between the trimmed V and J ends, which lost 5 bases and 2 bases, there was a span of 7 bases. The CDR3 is CASRGGNTGELFF. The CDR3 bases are TGCGCCAGCAGGGGGGGTAACACCGGGGAGCTGTTTTTT.

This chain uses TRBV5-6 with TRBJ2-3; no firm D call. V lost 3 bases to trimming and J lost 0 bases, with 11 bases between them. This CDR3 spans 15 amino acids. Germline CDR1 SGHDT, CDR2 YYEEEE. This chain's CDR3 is CASSSTRKSTDTQYF. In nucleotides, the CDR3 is TGTGCCAGCAGCTCCACCAGGAAGAGCACAGATACGCAGTATTTT.

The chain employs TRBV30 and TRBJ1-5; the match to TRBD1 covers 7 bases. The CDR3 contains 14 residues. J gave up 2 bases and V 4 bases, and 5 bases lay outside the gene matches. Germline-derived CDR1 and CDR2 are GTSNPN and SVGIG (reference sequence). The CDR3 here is CAWTGGNGNQPQHF. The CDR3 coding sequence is TGTGCCTGGACAGGGGGAAATGGCAATCAGCCCCAGCATTTT. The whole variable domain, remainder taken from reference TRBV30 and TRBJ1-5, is SQTIHQWPATLVQPVGSPLSLECTVEGTSNPNLYWYRQAAGRGLQLLFYSVGIGQISSEVPQNLSASRPQDRQFILSSKKLLLSDSGFYLCAWTGGNGNQPQHFGDGTRLSIL.

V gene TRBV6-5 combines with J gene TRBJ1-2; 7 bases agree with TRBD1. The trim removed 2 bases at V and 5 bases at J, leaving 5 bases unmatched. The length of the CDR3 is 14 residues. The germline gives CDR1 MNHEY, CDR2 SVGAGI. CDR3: CASSYLTGWYGYTF. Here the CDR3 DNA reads TGTGCCAGCAGTTACCTGACAGGGTGGTATGGCTACACCTTC.

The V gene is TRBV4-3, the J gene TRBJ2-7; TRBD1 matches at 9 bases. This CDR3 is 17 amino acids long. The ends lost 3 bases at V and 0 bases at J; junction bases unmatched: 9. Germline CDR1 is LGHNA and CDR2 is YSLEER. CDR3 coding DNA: TGCGCCAGCAGCCACTCAAGGGACAGGGTGAGCTCCTACGAGCAGTACGTC. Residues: CASSHSRDRVSSYEQYV.

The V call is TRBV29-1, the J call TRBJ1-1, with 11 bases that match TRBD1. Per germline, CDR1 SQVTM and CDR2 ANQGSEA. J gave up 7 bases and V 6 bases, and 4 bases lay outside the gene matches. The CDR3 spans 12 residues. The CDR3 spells CSVDRGLGEAFF. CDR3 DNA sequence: TGCAGCGTGGACAGGGGGCTGGGTGAAGCTTTCTTT.

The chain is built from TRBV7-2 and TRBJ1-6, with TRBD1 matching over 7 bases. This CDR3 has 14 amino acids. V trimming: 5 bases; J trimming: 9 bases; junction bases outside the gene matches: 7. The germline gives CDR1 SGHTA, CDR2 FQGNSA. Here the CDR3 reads CASSPGKGASPLHF. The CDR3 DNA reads TGTGCCAGCAGCCCCGGAAAGGGGGCTTCACCCCTCCACTTT.

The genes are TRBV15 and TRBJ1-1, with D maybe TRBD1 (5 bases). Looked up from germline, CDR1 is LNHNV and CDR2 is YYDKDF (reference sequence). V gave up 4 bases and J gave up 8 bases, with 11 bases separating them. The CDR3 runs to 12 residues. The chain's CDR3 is CATSKRAGEAFF. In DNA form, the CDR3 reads TGTGCCACCAGCAAGCGGGCAGGGGAAGCTTTCTTT.

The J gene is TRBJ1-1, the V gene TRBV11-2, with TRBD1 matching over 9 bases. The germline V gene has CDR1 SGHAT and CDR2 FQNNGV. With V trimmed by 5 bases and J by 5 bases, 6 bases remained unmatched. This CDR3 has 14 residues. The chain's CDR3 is CASSLPGQGTEAFF. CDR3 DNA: TGTGCCAGCAGCCTACCCGGACAGGGGACTGAAGCTTTCTTT.

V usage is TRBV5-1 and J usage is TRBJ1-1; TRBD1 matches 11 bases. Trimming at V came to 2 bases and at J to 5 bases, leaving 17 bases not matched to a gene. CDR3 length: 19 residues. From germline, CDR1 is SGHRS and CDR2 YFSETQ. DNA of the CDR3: TGCGCCAGCAGCTTCAGCGGCGGGACAGGGGGGTCGGGTCGAACTGAAGCTTTCTTT. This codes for CASSFSGGTGGSGRTEAFF.

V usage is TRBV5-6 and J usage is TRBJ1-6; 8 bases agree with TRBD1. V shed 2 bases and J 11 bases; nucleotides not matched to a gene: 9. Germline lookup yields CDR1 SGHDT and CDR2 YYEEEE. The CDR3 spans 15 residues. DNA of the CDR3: TGTGCCAGCAGCTTTCCCGGACAGGGAATTACACCCCTCCACTTT. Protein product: CASSFPGQGITPLHF.